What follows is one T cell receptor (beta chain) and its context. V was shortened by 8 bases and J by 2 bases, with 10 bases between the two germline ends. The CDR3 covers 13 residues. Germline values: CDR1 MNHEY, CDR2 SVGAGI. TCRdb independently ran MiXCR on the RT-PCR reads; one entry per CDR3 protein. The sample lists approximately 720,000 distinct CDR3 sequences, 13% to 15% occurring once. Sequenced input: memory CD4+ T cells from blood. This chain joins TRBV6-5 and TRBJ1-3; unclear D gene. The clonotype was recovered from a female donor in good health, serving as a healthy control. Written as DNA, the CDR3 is TGTGCCAGCGTTGAGGAGGCTGGAAACACCATATATTTT. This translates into CASVEEAGNTIYF.